This T cell receptor (beta chain) is drawn from a study of blood T cell repertoires in COVID-19. Germline loops: CDR1 MNHNS, CDR2 SASEGT. The length of the CDR3 is 14 residues. The V end was cut by 3 bases, the J end by 2 bases, with 9 bases between. Using immunoSEQ multiplex PCR, the repertoire was profiled, and TCRdb retains in-frame clones only, with some absent. The table includes about 57,000 clones, roughly 85% detected once. The chain recombines TRBV6-1 with TRBJ2-3; D unclear. The sequence came from a human donor in a cohort sampled during active COVID-19. The sample consisted of peripheral blood. CDR3: CASSDRRPTDTQYF. In nucleotides, the CDR3 is TGTGCCAGCAGTGACAGGCGCCCCACAGATACGCAGTATTTT.